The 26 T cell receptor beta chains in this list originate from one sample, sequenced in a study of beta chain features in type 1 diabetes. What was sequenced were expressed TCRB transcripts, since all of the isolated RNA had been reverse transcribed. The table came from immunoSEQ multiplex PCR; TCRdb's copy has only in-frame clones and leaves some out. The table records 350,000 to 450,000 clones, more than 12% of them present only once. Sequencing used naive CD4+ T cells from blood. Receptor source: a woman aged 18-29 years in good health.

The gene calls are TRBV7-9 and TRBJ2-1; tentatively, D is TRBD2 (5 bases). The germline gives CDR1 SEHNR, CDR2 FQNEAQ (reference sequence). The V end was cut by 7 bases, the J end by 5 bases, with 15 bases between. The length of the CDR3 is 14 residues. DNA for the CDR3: TGTGCCAGCACCGAGAGAGTAGCGAACAATGAGCAGTTCTTC. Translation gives CASTERVANNEQFF.

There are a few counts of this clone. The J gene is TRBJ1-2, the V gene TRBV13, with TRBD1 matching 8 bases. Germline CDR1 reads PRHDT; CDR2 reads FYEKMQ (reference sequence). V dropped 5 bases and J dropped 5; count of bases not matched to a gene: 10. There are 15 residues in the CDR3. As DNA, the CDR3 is TGTGCCAGCAGCATGGCAGGGGGCGCCGGATATGGCTACACCTTC. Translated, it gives CASSMAGGAGYGYTF.

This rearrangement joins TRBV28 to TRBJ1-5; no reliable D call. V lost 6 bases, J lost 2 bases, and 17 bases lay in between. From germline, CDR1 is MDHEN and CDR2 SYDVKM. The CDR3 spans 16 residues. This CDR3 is CASSPALGKGNQPQHF. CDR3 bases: TGTGCCAGCAGCCCAGCACTAGGGAAGGGCAATCAGCCCCAGCATTTT.

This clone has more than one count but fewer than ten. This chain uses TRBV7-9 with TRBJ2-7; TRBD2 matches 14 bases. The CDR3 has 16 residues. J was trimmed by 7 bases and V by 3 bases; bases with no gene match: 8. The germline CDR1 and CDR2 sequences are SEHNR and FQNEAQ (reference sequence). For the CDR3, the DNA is TGTGCCAGCAGCTTGATGGGACTAGCGGGAGTGGGGGAGCAGTACTTC. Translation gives CASSLMGLAGVGEQYF. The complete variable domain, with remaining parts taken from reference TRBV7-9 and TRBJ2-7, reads DTGVSQNPRHKITKRGQNVTFRCDPISEHNRLYWYRQTLGQGPEFLTYFQNEAQLEKSRLLSDRFSAERPKGSFSTLEIQRTEQGDSAMYLCASSLMGLAGVGEQYFGPGTRLTVT.

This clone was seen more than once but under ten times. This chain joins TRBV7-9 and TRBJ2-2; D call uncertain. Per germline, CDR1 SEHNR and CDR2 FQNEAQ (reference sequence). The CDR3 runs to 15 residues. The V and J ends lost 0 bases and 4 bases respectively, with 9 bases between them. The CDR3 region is CASSLATTRTGELFF. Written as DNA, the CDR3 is TGTGCCAGCAGCTTAGCGACGACTCGCACCGGGGAGCTGTTTTTT.

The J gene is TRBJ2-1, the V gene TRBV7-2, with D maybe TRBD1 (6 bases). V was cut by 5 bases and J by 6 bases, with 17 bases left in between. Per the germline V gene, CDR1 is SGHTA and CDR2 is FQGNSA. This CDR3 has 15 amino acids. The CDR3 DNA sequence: TGTGCCAGCAGCCTGGGGCCAGGGGAGAGCAATGAGCAGTTCTTC. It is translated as CASSLGPGESNEQFF.

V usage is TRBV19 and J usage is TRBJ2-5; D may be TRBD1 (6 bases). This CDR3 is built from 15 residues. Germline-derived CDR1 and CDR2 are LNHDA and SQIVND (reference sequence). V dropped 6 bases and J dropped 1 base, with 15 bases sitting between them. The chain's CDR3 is CASRPGDARQETQYF. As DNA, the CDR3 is TGTGCCAGTAGGCCAGGGGACGCTCGCCAAGAGACCCAGTACTTC.

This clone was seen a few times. CDR3 sequence (DNA): TGTGCCAGCAGCTTAAACAGGGGGTTGCTCTACGAGCAGTACTTC. This translates into CASSLNRGLLYEQYF. This sequence joins TRBV7-2 and TRBJ2-7; 8 nucleotides align to TRBD1. The germline gives CDR1 SGHTA, CDR2 FQGNSA. This CDR3 has 15 residues. The J segment lost 3 bases and the V segment lost 2 bases, leaving 6 bases of the junction unmatched.

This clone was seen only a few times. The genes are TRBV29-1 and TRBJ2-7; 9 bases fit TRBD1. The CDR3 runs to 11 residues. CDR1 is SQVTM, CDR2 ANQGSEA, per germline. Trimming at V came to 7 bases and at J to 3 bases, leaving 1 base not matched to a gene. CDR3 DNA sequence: TGCAGCGCGGACAGGGGCTACGAGCAGTACTTC. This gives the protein CSADRGYEQYF.

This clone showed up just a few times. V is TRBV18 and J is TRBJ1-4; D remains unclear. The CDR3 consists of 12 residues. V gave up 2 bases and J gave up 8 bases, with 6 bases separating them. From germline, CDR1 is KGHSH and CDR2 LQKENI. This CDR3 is CASSPSREKLFF. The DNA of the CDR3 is TGTGCCAGCTCACCATCGAGGGAAAAACTGTTTTTT.

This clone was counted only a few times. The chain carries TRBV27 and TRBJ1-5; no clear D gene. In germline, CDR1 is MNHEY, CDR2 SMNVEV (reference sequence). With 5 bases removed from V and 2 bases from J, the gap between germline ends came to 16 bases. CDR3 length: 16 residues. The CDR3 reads CASSPVGLSGNQPQHF. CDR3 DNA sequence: TGTGCCAGCAGTCCGGTCGGACTGTCGGGCAATCAGCCCCAGCATTTT.

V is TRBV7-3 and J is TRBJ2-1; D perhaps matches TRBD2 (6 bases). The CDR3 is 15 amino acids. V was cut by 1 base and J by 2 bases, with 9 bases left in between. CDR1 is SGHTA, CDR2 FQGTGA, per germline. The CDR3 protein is CASSLSRGTYNEQFF. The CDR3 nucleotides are TGTGCCAGCAGCTTAAGCCGGGGGACCTACAATGAGCAGTTCTTC. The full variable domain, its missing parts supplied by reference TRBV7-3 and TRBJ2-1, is GAGVSQTPSNKVTEKGKYVELRCDPISGHTALYWYRQSLGQGPEFLIYFQGTGAADDSGLPNDRFFAVRPEGSVSTLKIQRTERGDSAVYLCASSLSRGTYNEQFFGPGTRLTVL.

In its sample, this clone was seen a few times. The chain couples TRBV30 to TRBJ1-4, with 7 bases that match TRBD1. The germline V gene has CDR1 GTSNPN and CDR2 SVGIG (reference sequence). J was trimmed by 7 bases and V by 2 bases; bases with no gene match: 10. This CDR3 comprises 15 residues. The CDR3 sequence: CAWSPPDRIGEKLFF. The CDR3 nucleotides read TGTGCCTGGAGTCCCCCGGACAGGATCGGTGAAAAACTGTTTTTT.

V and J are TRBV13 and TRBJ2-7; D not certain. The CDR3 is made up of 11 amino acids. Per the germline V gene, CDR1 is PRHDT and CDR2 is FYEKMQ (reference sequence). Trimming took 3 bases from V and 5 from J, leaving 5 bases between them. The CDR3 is CASSFFHEQYF. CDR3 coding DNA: TGTGCCAGCAGCTTCTTCCACGAGCAGTACTTC. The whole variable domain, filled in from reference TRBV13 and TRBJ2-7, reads AAGVIQSPRHLIKEKRETATLKCYPIPRHDTVYWYQQGPGQDPQFLISFYEKMQSDKGSIPDRFSAQQFSDYHSELNMSSLELGDSALYFCASSFFHEQYFGPGTRLTVT.

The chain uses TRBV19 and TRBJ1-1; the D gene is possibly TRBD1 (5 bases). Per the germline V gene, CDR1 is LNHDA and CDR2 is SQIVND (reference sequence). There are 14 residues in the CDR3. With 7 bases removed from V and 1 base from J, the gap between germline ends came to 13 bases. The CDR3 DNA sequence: TGTGCCAGTAACCCCGGACACCCGAACACTGAAGCTTTCTTT. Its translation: CASNPGHPNTEAFF.

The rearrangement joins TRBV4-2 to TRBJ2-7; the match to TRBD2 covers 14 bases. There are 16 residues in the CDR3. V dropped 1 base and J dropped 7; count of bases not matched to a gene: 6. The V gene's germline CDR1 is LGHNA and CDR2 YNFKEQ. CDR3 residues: CASSQGLAGGTREQYF. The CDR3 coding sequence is TGTGCCAGCAGCCAAGGACTAGCGGGAGGGACACGGGAGCAGTACTTC.

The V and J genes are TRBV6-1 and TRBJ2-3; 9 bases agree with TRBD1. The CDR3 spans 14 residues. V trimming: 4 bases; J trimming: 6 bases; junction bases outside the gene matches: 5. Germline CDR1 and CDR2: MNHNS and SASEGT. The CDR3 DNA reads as TGTGCCAGCAGTGGAGCCGGGACAGGGGATACGCAGTATTTT. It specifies CASSGAGTGDTQYF.

CDR3 residues: CASSPPDSSYNEQFF. CDR3 DNA: TGTGCCAGCAGTCCCCCGGACAGCTCCTACAATGAGCAGTTCTTC. The chain couples TRBV28 to TRBJ2-1; D may be TRBD1 (6 bases). The CDR3 is 15 amino acids. CDR1 is MDHEN, CDR2 SYDVKM, per germline. Trimming removed 5 bases from V and 0 bases from J, with 11 bases in between.

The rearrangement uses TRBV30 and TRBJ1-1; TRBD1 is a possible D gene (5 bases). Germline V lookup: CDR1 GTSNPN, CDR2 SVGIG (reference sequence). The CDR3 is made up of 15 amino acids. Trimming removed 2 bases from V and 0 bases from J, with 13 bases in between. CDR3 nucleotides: TGTGCCTGGAGTAGGGCAGGGAACATGAACACTGAAGCTTTCTTT. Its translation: CAWSRAGNMNTEAFF.

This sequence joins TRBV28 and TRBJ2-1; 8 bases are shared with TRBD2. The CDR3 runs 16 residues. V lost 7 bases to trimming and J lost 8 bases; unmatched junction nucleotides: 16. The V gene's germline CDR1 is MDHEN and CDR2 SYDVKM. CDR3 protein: CASTHIRGSGTDEQFF. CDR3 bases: TGTGCCAGCACCCACATCCGCGGTAGCGGGACCGATGAGCAGTTCTTC.

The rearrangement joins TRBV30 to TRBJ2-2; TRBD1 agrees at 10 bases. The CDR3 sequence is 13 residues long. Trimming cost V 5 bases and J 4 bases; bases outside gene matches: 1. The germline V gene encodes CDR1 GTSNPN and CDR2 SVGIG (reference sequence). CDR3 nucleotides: TGTGCCTGGGGACAGGGGGGCACCGGGGAGCTGTTTTTT. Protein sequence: CAWGQGGTGELFF.

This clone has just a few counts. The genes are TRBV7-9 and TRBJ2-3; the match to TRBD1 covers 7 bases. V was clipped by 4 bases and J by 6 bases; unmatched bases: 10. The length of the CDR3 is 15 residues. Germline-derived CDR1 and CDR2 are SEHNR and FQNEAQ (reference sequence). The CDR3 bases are TGTGCCAGCAGCTCACAGGGGATCCTAAAGGATACGCAGTATTTT. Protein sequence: CASSSQGILKDTQYF.

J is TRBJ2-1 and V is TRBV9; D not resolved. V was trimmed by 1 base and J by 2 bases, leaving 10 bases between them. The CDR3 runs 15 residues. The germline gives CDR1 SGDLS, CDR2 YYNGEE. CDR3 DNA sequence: TGTGCCAGCAGCGTAATGAGCGCGCCCTACAATGAGCAGTTCTTC. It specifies CASSVMSAPYNEQFF.

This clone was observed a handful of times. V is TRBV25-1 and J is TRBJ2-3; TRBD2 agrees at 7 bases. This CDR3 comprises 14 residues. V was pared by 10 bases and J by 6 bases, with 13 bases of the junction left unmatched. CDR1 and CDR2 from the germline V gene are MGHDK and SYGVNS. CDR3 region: CAIVRGLTPDTQYF. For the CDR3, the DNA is TGTGCCATAGTGCGGGGACTAACTCCGGATACGCAGTATTTT.

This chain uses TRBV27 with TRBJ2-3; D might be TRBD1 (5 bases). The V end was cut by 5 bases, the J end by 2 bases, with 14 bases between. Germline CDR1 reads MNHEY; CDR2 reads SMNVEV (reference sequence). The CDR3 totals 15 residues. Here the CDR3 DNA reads TGTGCCAGCAGTCAAATCAGGGCTCCCACAGATACGCAGTATTTT. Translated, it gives CASSQIRAPTDTQYF.

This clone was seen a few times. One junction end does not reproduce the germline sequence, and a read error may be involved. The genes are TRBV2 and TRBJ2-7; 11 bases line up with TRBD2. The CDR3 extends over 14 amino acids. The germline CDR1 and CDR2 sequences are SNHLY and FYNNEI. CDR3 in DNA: TGTGCCAGCAGTCCTCGGACTAGCGGGTGGCTCCTGAACTTC. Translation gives CASSPRTSGWLLNF. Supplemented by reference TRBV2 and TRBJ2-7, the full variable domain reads EPEVTQTPSHQVTQMGQEVILRCVPISNHLYFYWYRQILGQKVEFLVSFYNNEISEKSEIFDDQFSVERPDGSNFTLKIRSTKLEDSAMYFCASSPRTSGWLLNFGPGTRLTVT.